These 14 T cell receptor beta chains came from one sample sequenced in a study of blood T cell repertoires in COVID-19. Profiling relied on immunoSEQ multiplex PCR, and the TCRdb table lists in-frame clones only, not all of them. This sample yields 80,000 or so clones, of which roughly 80% are seen a single time; 36% belongs to the top ten. The sequenced sample was peripheral blood. These receptors were collected from a woman between 65 and 79 years old with acute or convalescent COVID-19.

This rearrangement joins TRBV19 to TRBJ1-4; D is perhaps TRBD1 (5 bases). Germline V gene sequence: CDR1 LNHDA, CDR2 SQIVND (reference sequence). The V and J ends lost 7 bases and 4 bases respectively, with 16 bases between them. The CDR3 is 15 amino acids. CDR3 sequence (DNA): TGTGCCAGTACCCCACCCGGGGGTGGTAATGAAAAACTGTTTTTT. Residues: CASTPPGGGNEKLFF.

The J gene is TRBJ2-7, the V gene TRBV7-2; TRBD2 aligns across 12 bases. This CDR3 spans 16 amino acids. Trimming took 6 bases from V and 4 from J; bases not matched to a gene: 10. Germline V CDR1 and CDR2: SGHTA, FQGNSA. DNA of the CDR3: TGTGCCAGCAGTTCTGGACTAGCGGGAAACGTTTACGAGCAGTACTTC. Translation gives CASSSGLAGNVYEQYF.

CDR3 sequence (DNA): TGTGCCAGCAGTTCGATCGATGGGGGCGTCCCCACCTTC. As protein: CASSSIDGGVPTF. This chain uses TRBV12-3 or TRBV12-4 with TRBJ1-2, with D possibly TRBD1 on 6 matching bases. CDR3 length equals 13 residues. V lost 4 bases and J lost 13, with 19 bases in between.

This clone was detected once. The chain has TRBV24-1 and TRBJ2-2; 8 bases align to TRBD1. The CDR3 runs to 15 residues. Trimming cost V 5 bases and J 7 bases; bases outside gene matches: 8. The germline CDR1 and CDR2 sequences are KGHDR and SFDVKD. CDR3 bases: TGTGCCACCAGTGGTCAGGGGGCGGGAAGCGGGGAGCTGTTTTTT. Its translation: CATSGQGAGSGELFF.

This rearrangement joins TRBV5-8 to TRBJ2-7; 9 bases fit TRBD2. Per the germline V gene, CDR1 is SGHTS and CDR2 is YDEGEE. The trim removed 3 bases at V and 4 bases at J, leaving 11 bases unmatched. The CDR3 sequence is 16 residues long. As DNA, the CDR3 is TGTGCCAGCAGCTCCCCCCAAAGTAGCGGGAGTTACGAGCAGTACTTC. Encoded protein: CASSSPQSSGSYEQYF. Combining the CDR3 with reference TRBV5-8 and TRBJ2-7 gives the whole variable domain EAGVTQSPTHLIKTRGQQATLRCSPISGHTSVYWYQQALGLGLQFLLWYDEGEERNRGNFPPRFSGRQFPNYSSELNVNALELEDSALYLCASSSPQSSGSYEQYFGPGTRLTVT.

This rearrangement joins TRBV7-2 to TRBJ1-2, with D unresolved. Per germline, CDR1 SGHTA and CDR2 FQGNSA. Trimming shortened V by 1 base and J by 4 bases, and 13 bases separated the two germline ends. The CDR3 has 15 amino acids. In DNA, the CDR3 is TGTGCCAGCAGCTTAGGTGACATTCAGGTCTATGGCTACACCTTC. This gives the protein CASSLGDIQVYGYTF.

V is TRBV19 and J is TRBJ2-1; 12 bases line up with TRBD2. Trimming removed 4 bases from V and 6 bases from J; junction bases left unmatched: 7. Germline CDR1 and CDR2: LNHDA and SQIVND (reference sequence). This CDR3 has 16 amino acids. CDR3 region: CASSTTGTSGFNEQFF. CDR3 nucleotides: TGTGCCAGTAGTACCACCGGGACTAGCGGGTTCAATGAGCAGTTCTTC.

This clone was picked up a small number of times. CDR3 in DNA: TGTGCCAGCAGCCGGAGCCACGATGAGCAGTTCTTC. Protein sequence: CASSRSHDEQFF. The rearrangement joins TRBV11-3 to TRBJ2-1; D not certain. The ends were cut back, 5 bases at V and 8 bases at J, with 10 bases in the middle. The CDR3 totals 12 residues. The germline V gene has CDR1 SGHNT and CDR2 YENEEA.

This chain joins TRBV30 and TRBJ1-4; the D gene is possibly TRBD1 (6 bases). Germline V gene lookup returns CDR1 GTSNPN and CDR2 SVGIG (reference sequence). The CDR3 runs to 15 residues. Trimming cost V 0 bases and J 0 bases, with 8 bases left between them. The CDR3 DNA reads TGTGCCTGGAGTGTTTCAGGGGCAACTAATGAAAAACTGTTTTTT. It specifies CAWSVSGATNEKLFF.

For this clone: At the DNA level, this CDR3 is encoded by other sequences in the same sample as well. J is TRBJ1-2 and V is TRBV24-1; unclear D gene. CDR1 is KGHDR and CDR2 is SFDVKD in the germline V gene. Trimming removed 4 bases at V and 4 bases at J, with 6 bases between. CDR3 length: 12 amino acids. This chain's CDR3 is CATSDSVYGYTF. As DNA, the CDR3 is TGTGCCACCAGTGACTCTGTCTATGGCTACACCTTC.

The rearrangement joins TRBV30 to TRBJ1-4; D is unresolved. Per the germline V gene, CDR1 is GTSNPN and CDR2 is SVGIG (reference sequence). Trimming removed 5 bases from V and 7 bases from J, with 14 bases in between. The CDR3 has 13 residues. CDR3 in DNA: TGTGCCTGGGCTACTAGGCGCATTGAAAAACTGTTTTTT. This sequence encodes CAWATRRIEKLFF.

The chain combines TRBV19 with TRBJ2-7, with 9 bases aligning to TRBD1. After removal of 8 bases from V and 1 base from J, the junction contained 6 bases not matched to a gene. This CDR3 region has 14 residues. The V gene's germline CDR1 is LNHDA and CDR2 SQIVND (reference sequence). The CDR3, as DNA: TGTGCCAGTCGCGGACAGGGGCTTTCCTACGAGCAGTACTTC. It yields the protein CASRGQGLSYEQYF.

The chain combines TRBV6-5 with TRBJ1-1; D ambiguous. This CDR3 comprises 11 residues. CDR1 MNHEY and CDR2 SVGAGI come from the germline V gene. Trimming left V 8 bases short and J 2 bases short, with 6 bases between. CDR3 residues: CASRFNTEAFF. The DNA of the CDR3 is TGTGCCAGCCGGTTTAACACTGAAGCTTTCTTT.

The chain has TRBV11-3 and TRBJ2-1, with 7 bases lining up with TRBD2. CDR1 and CDR2 from the germline V gene are SGHNT and YENEEA. CDR3 length: 18 amino acids. V shed 1 base, J shed 6 bases, and the junction held 15 bases outside the gene matches. The CDR3 sequence is CASSLGHQRLAVPNEQFF. The CDR3 DNA is TGTGCCAGCAGCTTAGGTCACCAACGACTAGCAGTCCCCAATGAGCAGTTCTTC.